This T cell receptor beta chain was found in a study of T cell clonotyping in hematopoietic cell transplantation. Broader study findings: Higher Inverse Simpson Index values in graft donor and pretransplant recipient predicted broader posttransplant TCR diversity. At the given depth, recipient repertoires were over 97% de novo clonotypes. Recipient TCR diversity dropped after transplant; expanded clonotypes rose from day 30 to 180.

The method was immunoSEQ multiplex PCR; TCRdb's version includes in-frame clones alone and lacks a portion of them. Among approximately 42,000 clones listed, approximately 95% were seen once. With respect to this clone: The antigen remains undetermined.

The specimen was peripheral blood mononuclear cells. This receptor was taken from a young man in good health. Some clones in this sample may be carry-over from other donors' samples.

CDR3 coding DNA: TGTGCCAGCAGCGGGGGCTATGGCTACACCTTC. This encodes CASSGGYGYTF. This chain joins TRBV5-4 and TRBJ1-2, with D tentatively TRBD1 (5 bases). Deletions cut 4 bases from V and 4 bases from J, with 5 bases between. This CDR3 contains 11 residues. Per the germline V gene, CDR1 is SGHNT and CDR2 is YYREEE (reference sequence).